One and the same sample provided the 29 T cell receptor beta chains below, sequenced in a study of OX40 agonist ivuxolimab in advanced cancers. Profiling relied on immunoSEQ multiplex PCR, and the TCRdb table lists in-frame clones only, not all of them. The sample lists tens of thousands of clones, around four fifths occurring once. This specimen was CD4+ or CD8+ T cells sorted from blood, taken in a trial of the OX40 agonist ivuxolimab. Receptors originate from an adult with an advanced solid tumor such as melanoma, head and neck, liver or kidney cancer.

V and J are TRBV5-1 and TRBJ1-1; D ambiguous. V was trimmed by 2 bases and J by 6 bases, leaving 11 bases between them. Germline lookup yields CDR1 SGHRS and CDR2 YFSETQ. The CDR3 consists of 13 residues. The CDR3 loop reads CASSLSAPPEAFF. DNA of the CDR3: TGCGCCAGCAGCTTATCTGCTCCGCCTGAAGCTTTCTTT.

This sequence joins TRBV14 and TRBJ1-2, with a possible D match to TRBD1 (5 bases). CDR1 is SGHDN, CDR2 FVKESK, per germline. V was cut by 4 bases and J by 7 bases, with 10 bases left in between. The CDR3 loop spans 12 amino acids. The CDR3 loop is CASSPGTGGYTF. CDR3 DNA: TGTGCCAGCAGCCCGGGGACCGGTGGCTACACCTTC.

The chain carries TRBV7-3 and TRBJ2-1; maybe TRBD2 (5 bases). CDR1 is SGHTA and CDR2 is FQGTGA in the germline V gene. With 5 bases removed from V and 3 bases from J, the gap between germline ends came to 14 bases. The CDR3 length is 15 residues. CDR3 protein: CASSPTSSHYNEQFF. The CDR3 bases are TGTGCCAGCAGCCCCACTAGTTCCCACTACAATGAGCAGTTCTTC.

The chain combines TRBV21-1 with TRBJ2-7; the D call of TRBD1 is as the table states it, not checked on the DNA. TRBV21-1 is labeled a pseudogene. The CDR3 totals 13 residues. CDR3 loop: CASSKTGEAEQYF. The CDR3 DNA reads as TGTGCCAGCAGCAAGACAGGGGAGGCCGAGCAGTACTTC.

The V call is TRBV7-9, the J call TRBJ1-2; D call uncertain. V shed 2 bases and J shed 0 bases, with 7 bases lying between them. This CDR3 comprises 14 residues. Germline V gene data show CDR1 as SEHNR and CDR2 as FQNEAQ (reference sequence). CDR3 amino acids: CASSLQHTNYGYTF. In DNA form, the CDR3 reads TGTGCCAGCAGCTTACAGCACACTAACTATGGCTACACCTTC.

The chain combines TRBV19 with TRBJ2-3; perhaps TRBD2 as D (5 bases). CDR1 and CDR2 (germline): LNHDA, SQIVND (reference sequence). The V gene lost 10 bases and the J gene lost 1 base, with 12 bases spanning the gap. This CDR3 region has 13 residues. The CDR3, as DNA: TGTGCCACAACTAGGGAGCGCACAGATACGCAGTATTTT. Its translation: CATTRERTDTQYF.

The chain couples TRBV5-4 to TRBJ2-7; D perhaps matches TRBD1 (6 bases). The V gene lost 1 base and the J gene lost 6 bases, with 11 bases spanning the gap. Germline V CDR1 and CDR2: SGHNT, YYREEE (reference sequence). The CDR3 has 13 residues. In nucleotides, the CDR3 is TGTGCCAGCAGCTTGAAGGGGGTTGGCGAGCAGTACTTC. This gives the protein CASSLKGVGEQYF.

J is TRBJ2-1 and V is TRBV30, with 7 bases matching TRBD2. After removal of 2 bases from V and 11 bases from J, the junction contained 6 bases not matched to a gene. The germline V gene has CDR1 GTSNPN and CDR2 SVGIG (reference sequence). The CDR3 has 12 amino acids. The CDR3 sequence is CAWSLPGTKQFF. CDR3 in DNA: TGTGCCTGGAGTCTTCCCGGGACTAAGCAGTTCTTC.

The J gene is TRBJ1-1, the V gene TRBV7-2; the match to TRBD1 covers 8 bases. CDR3 length equals 18 residues. Per germline, CDR1 SGHTA and CDR2 FQGNSA. The ends lost 4 bases at V and 6 bases at J; junction bases unmatched: 19. The CDR3 sequence: CASSSLSDREVRGAEAFF. CDR3 coding DNA: TGTGCCAGCAGCTCATTATCGGACAGGGAGGTTCGTGGGGCTGAAGCTTTCTTT. Using reference TRBV7-2 and TRBJ1-1 for the parts outside the CDR3, the full variable domain is GAGVSQSPSNKVTEKGKDVELRCDPISGHTALYWYRQSLGQGLEFLIYFQGNSAPDKSGLPSDRFSAERTGGSVSTLTIQRTQQEDSAVYLCASSSLSDREVRGAEAFFGQGTRLTVV.

The chain combines TRBV6-1 with TRBJ2-7; 8 nucleotides agree with TRBD1. Germline V lookup: CDR1 MNHNS, CDR2 SASEGT. V dropped 5 bases and J dropped 6; count of bases not matched to a gene: 9. This CDR3 has 14 residues. Here the CDR3 reads CASSKGQGGSEQYV. As DNA, the CDR3 is TGTGCCAGCAGTAAAGGACAGGGAGGCTCCGAGCAGTACGTC.

This clone was detected only a few times. The J gene is TRBJ1-1, the V gene TRBV6-7; D gene unclear. TRBV6-7 is reported as an ORF; its role is uncertain. Trimming took off 6 bases at V and 1 base at J, with 6 bases between the two ends. The CDR3 loop spans 12 amino acids. CDR3 DNA sequence: TGTGCCAGCAGGGCTGCGAACACTGAAGCTTTCTTT. This encodes CASRAANTEAFF.

The chain is built from TRBV6-6 and TRBJ1-1; perhaps TRBD1 as D (5 bases). The ends were cut back, 2 bases at V and 1 base at J, with 11 bases in the middle. Germline lookup yields CDR1 MNHNY and CDR2 SVGAGI (reference sequence). This CDR3 spans 15 amino acids. The CDR3 here is CASSYPSGPNTEAFF. In DNA form, the CDR3 reads TGTGCCAGCAGTTACCCCTCGGGGCCGAACACTGAAGCTTTCTTT.

The chain joins TRBV11-3 to TRBJ2-5; the D gene is possibly TRBD1 (6 bases). The CDR3 has 13 amino acids. Germline CDR1 SGHNT, CDR2 YENEEA. Trimming took off 5 bases at V and 5 bases at J, with 12 bases between the two ends. The CDR3 loop reads CASSEGVWETQYF. Here the CDR3 DNA reads TGTGCCAGCAGCGAGGGGGTGTGGGAGACCCAGTACTTC.

The V call is TRBV5-1, the J call TRBJ1-2; TRBD1 matches at 7 bases. V lost 4 bases to trimming and J lost 2 bases; unmatched junction nucleotides: 11. Germline CDR1 SGHRS, CDR2 YFSETQ. The CDR3 length is 16 residues. CDR3 sequence: CASSPTGVRSNYGYTF. CDR3 in DNA: TGCGCCAGCAGCCCAACAGGGGTCCGGTCGAACTATGGCTACACCTTC.

The J gene is TRBJ2-7, the V gene TRBV5-5; no definite D call. The V gene's germline CDR1 is SGHKS and CDR2 YYEKEE (reference sequence). The V gene lost 4 bases and the J gene lost 2 bases, with 4 bases spanning the gap. CDR3 length: 11 amino acids. The chain's CDR3 is CASSPAYEQYF. The CDR3 region has the DNA TGTGCCAGCAGCCCGGCCTACGAGCAGTACTTC.

About this clone itself: Other DNA sequences in the same sample also yield this CDR3. The chain employs TRBV10-2 and TRBJ2-7; D ambiguous. Between the trimmed V and J ends, which lost 2 bases and 4 bases, there was a span of 6 bases. CDR3 size: 12 residues. Germline V gene lookup returns CDR1 WSHSY and CDR2 SAAADI. The CDR3 region has the DNA TGCGCCAGCAGTGAGGGCGGATACGAGCAGTACTTC. Residues: CASSEGGYEQYF.

This clone was recorded a few times. The chain has TRBV7-9 and TRBJ1-6, with D tentatively TRBD1 (5 bases). Germline-derived CDR1 and CDR2 are SEHNR and FQNEAQ (reference sequence). Trimming cost V 5 bases and J 5 bases, with 10 bases left between them. The CDR3 length is 14 residues. CDR3 DNA sequence: TGTGCCAGCAGCGGGGCGTCGGATAATTCACCCCTCCACTTT. Translating it yields CASSGASDNSPLHF.

The chain carries TRBV7-3 and TRBJ2-3; 8 positions match TRBD2. Germline loops: CDR1 SGHTA, CDR2 FQGTGA. Germline trimming cut 5 bases from V and 7 bases from J; bases unmatched to any gene: 14. CDR3 length: 16 residues. CDR3 residues: CASSPNVAGSTHTQYF. The CDR3 DNA sequence: TGTGCCAGCAGCCCAAATGTAGCGGGATCCACGCATACGCAGTATTTT.

This chain's CDR3 is CASSLAPGTLSGEQYF. The CDR3 DNA is TGCGCCAGCAGCTTGGCCCCCGGGACCTTAAGCGGGGAGCAGTACTTC. The V gene is TRBV5-1, the J gene TRBJ2-7, with a possible D match to TRBD2 (6 bases). The length of the CDR3 is 16 residues. The V gene's germline CDR1 is SGHRS and CDR2 YFSETQ. Trimming pared 0 bases from V and 7 bases from J, leaving 20 bases between.

This clone was observed a single time. This chain connects TRBV18 to TRBJ2-4; 8 positions match TRBD2. With 6 bases clipped from V and 0 bases from J, the junction kept 10 bases outside the gene matches. CDR1 is KGHSH, CDR2 LQKENI, per germline. The CDR3 has 17 amino acids. In DNA form, the CDR3 reads TGTGCCAGCTCGGCGGGAGGCTACAACGTAGCCAAAAACATTCAGTACTTC. Translating gives CASSAGGYNVAKNIQYF.

A few counts support this clone. This chain uses TRBV19 with TRBJ2-1; D call uncertain. This CDR3 comprises 13 residues. Trimming pared 10 bases from V and 1 base from J, leaving 11 bases between. Germline CDR1 and CDR2: LNHDA and SQIVND (reference sequence). The CDR3 DNA reads TGTGCCACCAAGGGCAGTTCCTACAATGAGCAGTTCTTC. Translating it yields CATKGSSYNEQFF.

The chain has TRBV2 and TRBJ1-6; 9 nucleotides agree with TRBD1. V trimming: 3 bases; J trimming: 12 bases; junction bases outside the gene matches: 12. Per the germline V gene, CDR1 is SNHLY and CDR2 is FYNNEI. The length of the CDR3 is 16 residues. The CDR3 coding sequence is TGTGCCAGCAGTGATTCAAGGACAGGGGCCGGGGGACCCCTCCACTTT. The encoded protein is CASSDSRTGAGGPLHF.

The rearrangement joins TRBV4-3 to TRBJ2-3; perhaps TRBD2 as D (5 bases). CDR1 is LGHNA, CDR2 YSLEER, per germline. The CDR3 is made up of 18 amino acids. Trimming pared 1 base from V and 2 bases from J, leaving 19 bases between. For the CDR3, the DNA is TGCGCCAGCAGCCAAGTGTCCGGTTCCGGCGGGTACACAGATACGCAGTATTTT. This translates into CASSQVSGSGGYTDTQYF.

V and J are TRBV2 and TRBJ2-2; maybe TRBD2 (5 bases). The germline V gene encodes CDR1 SNHLY and CDR2 FYNNEI. The CDR3 has 13 residues. Trimming removed 4 bases from V and 9 bases from J, with 12 bases in between. The CDR3 bases are TGTGCCAGCAGTGTGTGGGAGAACAGGGAGCTGTTTTTT. This encodes CASSVWENRELFF.

The rearrangement links TRBV19 to TRBJ1-1; perhaps TRBD1 as D (5 bases). V lost 7 bases to trimming and J lost 6 bases, with 18 bases between them. CDR3 length: 14 residues. From germline, CDR1 is LNHDA and CDR2 SQIVND (reference sequence). CDR3 region: CASTFRRETPEAFF. DNA for the CDR3: TGTGCCAGTACCTTCCGCAGGGAAACCCCTGAAGCTTTCTTT.

Worth noting for this clone: Distinct nucleotide sequences in the sample also encode this CDR3. The chain couples TRBV15 to TRBJ1-5; D gene unclear. This CDR3 spans 12 amino acids. V lost 0 bases to trimming and J lost 7 bases, with 4 bases between them. The germline CDR1 and CDR2 sequences are LNHNV and YYDKDF (reference sequence). The DNA for the CDR3 is TGTGCCACCAGCAGAGATCAGCAGCCCCAGCATTTT. Its translation: CATSRDQQPQHF.

For the CDR3, the DNA is TGTGCCAGTAGAACGACCTGGGGGGGGAATTCACCCCTCCACTTT. Amino acids: CASRTTWGGNSPLHF. The genes are TRBV19 and TRBJ1-6; TRBD1 might be the D (5 bases). This CDR3 spans 15 amino acids. Germline lookup yields CDR1 LNHDA and CDR2 SQIVND (reference sequence). Trimming took off 6 bases at V and 7 bases at J, with 16 bases between the two ends.

This clone was seen a few times. V and J are TRBV7-2 and TRBJ1-1; D not certain. V lost 5 bases and J lost 0, with 4 bases in between. Germline V gene sequence: CDR1 SGHTA, CDR2 FQGNSA. The CDR3 loop spans 12 amino acids. In nucleotides, the CDR3 is TGTGCCAGCAGCCTCATGAACACTGAAGCTTTCTTT. It codes for CASSLMNTEAFF.

Of note for this clone: A read error may produce the germline difference seen at one junction end. Other DNA sequences from this sample encode an identical CDR3 as well. The J gene is TRBJ1-5, the V gene TRBV27; TRBD1 matches 10 bases. Per the germline V gene, CDR1 is MNHEY and CDR2 is SMNVEV (reference sequence). The CDR3 sequence is 15 residues long. The DNA for the CDR3 is TGTGCCAGCAGAGACAGGGGGCTTAGCAATCAGCCCCAACATTTT. Translating it yields CASRDRGLSNQPQHF.